This T cell receptor (beta chain) was identified during a study of OX40 agonist ivuxolimab in advanced cancers. Overall study: At 82.7% male, the cohort had a mean age of about 60 years, ranging from roughly 20 to 90. Study-wide findings and caveats: Normalized T-cell clonal expansion was also low in a subset of nonresponders.

Of note for this clone: Its target is not known.

V lost 8 bases, J lost 6 bases, and 9 bases stayed unmatched. CDR1 and CDR2 from the germline V gene are MDHEN and SYDVKM. CDR3 size: 13 residues. Samples of blood were obtained at baseline, on cycle 4 day 1, and on cycle 7 day 1. The method was immunoSEQ multiplex PCR; TCRdb's version includes in-frame clones alone and lacks a portion of them. The sample records around 70,000 clones, about nine tenths being singletons. The chain has TRBV28 and TRBJ2-7; 8 positions match TRBD1. Sequences were derived from CD4+ or CD8+ T cells sorted from blood, sampled in a trial of the OX40 agonist ivuxolimab. This TCR came from an adult with an advanced solid tumor such as melanoma, head and neck, liver or kidney cancer. The CDR3 region has the DNA TGTGCCAGCCGAAGACAGGGGTGGACCGAGCAGTACTTC. The encoded protein is CASRRQGWTEQYF.